The 31 T cell receptor beta chains below were found in one sample sequenced in a study of T cell responses to AZD1222 COVID-19 vaccine. TCRdb's table, derived via immunoSEQ multiplex PCR, lists solely in-frame clones and lacks some. Of roughly 200,000 clones in the sample, 88% are singletons; the top ten hold around 8%. This specimen consisted of peripheral blood, obtained on day 0 of AZD1222 vaccination. These receptors were collected from an adult in good health.

V usage is TRBV4-2 and J usage is TRBJ1-4; D unclear. The germline V gene encodes CDR1 LGHNA and CDR2 YNFKEQ. V was trimmed by 3 bases and J by 8 bases, leaving 13 bases between them. This CDR3 region has 14 residues. Here the CDR3 reads CASSQGEGGEKLFF. DNA of the CDR3: TGTGCCAGCAGCCAGGGAGAGGGAGGGGAAAAACTGTTTTTT.

The V gene is TRBV28, the J gene TRBJ1-5, with 9 bases matching TRBD1. Trimming removed 6 bases from V and 5 bases from J; junction bases left unmatched: 5. CDR3 length equals 14 residues. CDR1 MDHEN and CDR2 SYDVKM come from the germline V gene. CDR3 bases: TGTGCCAGCAGCCAGGGACAGGGCGATCAGCCCCAGCATTTT. Translating gives CASSQGQGDQPQHF.

The chain combines TRBV20-1 with TRBJ2-3, with no clear D. V lost 7 bases to trimming and J lost 3 bases, with 8 bases between them. Germline CDR1 is DFQATT and CDR2 is SNEGSKA (reference sequence). This CDR3 comprises 11 residues. The CDR3 sequence is CSVPVTDTQYF. The CDR3 nucleotides read TGCAGTGTCCCGGTAACAGATACGCAGTATTTT.

The chain has TRBV10-2 and TRBJ1-2; D is ambiguous. The germline V gene has CDR1 WSHSY and CDR2 SAAADI. Between the trimmed V and J ends, which lost 6 bases and 3 bases, there was a span of 11 bases. The CDR3 spans 13 residues. The CDR3 region is CASRNKLYYGYTF. The DNA of the CDR3 is TGCGCCAGCAGGAATAAGCTGTACTATGGCTACACCTTC.

J is TRBJ1-2 and V is TRBV12-3 or TRBV12-4; possibly TRBD1 for D (6 bases). This CDR3 region has 13 residues. The ends were cut back, 6 bases at V and 1 base at J, with 9 bases in the middle. The CDR3 reads CASSLQGNYGYTF. The DNA of the CDR3 is TGTGCCAGCAGCCTACAGGGTAACTATGGCTACACCTTC.

V and J are TRBV18 and TRBJ2-7, with 7 bases matching TRBD1. The ends lost 2 bases at V and 11 bases at J; junction bases unmatched: 9. The CDR3 spans 13 residues. Germline values: CDR1 KGHSH, CDR2 LQKENI. CDR3 region: CASSPGQDHPKYF. The CDR3 coding sequence is TGTGCCAGCTCACCAGGACAGGACCATCCCAAGTACTTC. The full variable domain, its missing parts supplied by reference TRBV18 and TRBJ2-7, is NAGVMQNPRHLVRRRGQEARLRCSPMKGHSHVYWYRQLPEEGLKFMVYLQKENIIDESGMPKERFSAEFPKEGPSILRIQQVVRGDSAAYFCASSPGQDHPKYFGPGTRLTVT.

This clone was observed once. This chain uses TRBV5-4 with TRBJ1-1; D remains ambiguous. Germline V lookup: CDR1 SGHNT, CDR2 YYREEE (reference sequence). The CDR3 runs 13 residues. The V gene lost 4 bases and the J gene lost 4 bases, with 11 bases spanning the gap. The CDR3 DNA sequence: TGTGCCAGCAGCCCTTACGTGCGCACTGAAGCTTTCTTT. Protein sequence: CASSPYVRTEAFF.

This sequence joins TRBV6-5 and TRBJ2-2; tentatively, D is TRBD1 (5 bases). Per germline, CDR1 MNHEY and CDR2 SVGAGI. V dropped 5 bases and J dropped 4 bases, with 11 bases sitting between them. The CDR3 has 14 residues. The CDR3 here is CASSTRQTTGELFF. The CDR3 nucleotides are TGTGCCAGCAGTACCCGACAGACCACCGGGGAGCTGTTTTTT.

The chain employs TRBV19 and TRBJ1-6; 10 nucleotides match TRBD1. With V trimmed by 6 bases and J by 10 bases, 9 bases remained unmatched. The CDR3 totals 15 residues. Germline V lookup: CDR1 LNHDA, CDR2 SQIVND (reference sequence). In DNA, the CDR3 is TGTGCCAGTAGCCTCTCCGGGACAGGGGAATCACCCCTCCACTTT. Amino acid sequence: CASSLSGTGESPLHF. The full variable domain, its missing parts supplied by reference TRBV19 and TRBJ1-6, is DGGITQSPKYLFRKEGQNVTLSCEQNLNHDAMYWYRQDPGQGLRLIYYSQIVNDFQKGDIAEGYSVSREKKESFPLTVTSAQKNPTAFYLCASSLSGTGESPLHFGNGTRLTVT.

The V call is TRBV12-5, the J call TRBJ2-7; 8 bases map to TRBD1. The CDR3 is 18 amino acids. From germline, CDR1 is LGHNT and CDR2 FRNRAP. J gave up 0 bases and V 5 bases, and 15 bases lay outside the gene matches. The CDR3 here is CASGTRTGSLLNSYEQYF. CDR3 nucleotide sequence: TGTGCTAGTGGTACCCGGACAGGGTCTCTTCTAAACTCCTACGAGCAGTACTTC. Full variable domain (rest looked up from reference TRBV12-5 and TRBJ2-7): DARVTQTPRHKVTEMGQEVTMRCQPILGHNTVFWYRQTMMQGLELLAYFRNRAPLDDSGMPKDRFSAEMPDATLATLKIQPSEPRDSAVYFCASGTRTGSLLNSYEQYFGPGTRLTVT.

The rearrangement joins TRBV5-4 to TRBJ2-7; 12 bases map to TRBD2. The CDR3 covers 15 residues. Germline CDR1 SGHNT, CDR2 YYREEE (reference sequence). The V gene end was trimmed by 3 bases and the J gene end by 6 bases; junction bases not matched to a gene: 7. This CDR3 reads CASSSPRTSGAEQYF. In DNA, the CDR3 is TGTGCCAGCAGCTCCCCACGGACTAGCGGGGCCGAGCAGTACTTC.

This chain connects TRBV7-2 to TRBJ1-2; 7 bases line up with TRBD1. The V gene end was trimmed by 5 bases and the J gene end by 4 bases; junction bases not matched to a gene: 10. Per the germline V gene, CDR1 is SGHTA and CDR2 is FQGNSA. This CDR3 region has 15 residues. This chain's CDR3 is CASSPRQGVGYGYTF. DNA for the CDR3: TGTGCCAGCAGCCCCCGACAGGGAGTAGGCTATGGCTACACCTTC.

The chain employs TRBV3-1 (or the pseudogene TRBV3-2) and TRBJ2-7; 10 nucleotides align to TRBD2. V was pared by 3 bases and J by 4 bases, with 9 bases of the junction left unmatched. The CDR3 extends over 16 amino acids. CDR1 is LGHDT, CDR2 YNNKEL, per germline (reference sequence). DNA of the CDR3: TGTGCCAGCAGCCATAGGCAGCGGGGGGGCCGGTACGAGCAGTACTTC. It translates to CASSHRQRGGRYEQYF.

This rearrangement joins TRBV5-1 to TRBJ1-1; D unclear. V was cut by 1 base and J by 0 bases, with 7 bases left in between. The CDR3 length is 14 residues. CDR1 SGHRS and CDR2 YFSETQ come from the germline V gene. The CDR3 loop reads CASSLSVMNTEAFF. The CDR3 DNA follows: TGCGCCAGCAGCTTGTCGGTCATGAACACTGAAGCTTTCTTT.

This sequence joins TRBV7-2 and TRBJ1-1; maybe TRBD1 (6 bases). V was pared by 2 bases and J by 6 bases, with 16 bases between. The CDR3 has 15 residues. CDR1 and CDR2 from the germline V gene are SGHTA and FQGNSA. The CDR3 nucleotides are TGTGCCAGCAGCTTATTTTCCGGACAGATACCTGAAGCTTTCTTT. This translates into CASSLFSGQIPEAFF.

This chain links TRBV21-1 with TRBJ1-1; the D call of TRBD1 is as the table states it, not checked on the DNA. TRBV21-1 is an annotated pseudogene. This CDR3 contains 19 residues. CDR3 nucleotide sequence: TGTGCCAGCAGCGTTCGACAGGGAGGTGCCGGGGGTATGAACACTGAAGCTTTCTTT. Its translation: CASSVRQGGAGGMNTEAFF.

For the CDR3, the DNA is TGTGCCAGCAGCCCAAGGCGGACAGGGGCTTGGGGCACTGAAGCTTTCTTT. This codes for CASSPRRTGAWGTEAFF. V gene TRBV7-9 combines with J gene TRBJ1-1, with 9 bases matching TRBD1. The CDR3 has 17 residues. V was pared by 5 bases and J by 4 bases, with 14 bases of the junction left unmatched. The germline V gene has CDR1 SEHNR and CDR2 FQNEAQ (reference sequence).

The chain employs TRBV12-3 or TRBV12-4 and TRBJ2-1; D not resolved. The CDR3 totals 11 residues. V dropped 1 base and J dropped 12 bases, with 7 bases sitting between them. This CDR3 reads CASSLGSSQFF. Here the CDR3 DNA reads TGTGCCAGCAGTTTAGGCAGTTCGCAGTTCTTC.

As regards this clone: Other DNA variants within this sample encode the same CDR3. This rearrangement joins TRBV2 to TRBJ2-2; D gene uncertain. The germline V gene encodes CDR1 SNHLY and CDR2 FYNNEI. The length of the CDR3 is 13 residues. V was cut by 1 base and J by 2 bases, with 2 bases left in between. Written as DNA, the CDR3 is TGTGCCAGCAGTGAAGAAAACACCGGGGAGCTGTTTTTT. Its protein product is CASSEENTGELFF.

The chain joins TRBV12-3 or TRBV12-4 to TRBJ2-3; D not resolved. The CDR3 is 13 residues long. The V end lost 2 bases, the J end lost 4 bases, and 7 bases lay between the germline ends. Here the CDR3 reads CASSLSEPDTQYF. The CDR3 bases are TGTGCCAGCAGTTTATCGGAGCCAGATACGCAGTATTTT.

The V and J genes are TRBV5-4 and TRBJ1-4, with D perhaps TRBD1 (5 bases). The length of the CDR3 is 16 residues. Looked up from germline, CDR1 is SGHNT and CDR2 is YYREEE (reference sequence). V was pared by 4 bases and J by 5 bases, with 18 bases between. CDR3 bases: TGTGCCAGCAGCGACGACAGTAGGGGATCAAATGAAAAACTGTTTTTT. Its translation is CASSDDSRGSNEKLFF.

The chain recombines TRBV3-1 (or the pseudogene TRBV3-2) with TRBJ2-7; 13 nucleotides line up with TRBD2. V was pared by 4 bases and J by 2 bases, with 14 bases of the junction left unmatched. This CDR3 spans 19 amino acids. Germline lookup yields CDR1 LGHDT and CDR2 YNNKEL (reference sequence). The CDR3 loop reads CASSPQTGLAGQRTYEQYF. As DNA, the CDR3 is TGTGCCAGCAGCCCCCAGACGGGACTAGCGGGACAAAGAACCTACGAGCAGTACTTC.

The rearrangement links TRBV12-3 or TRBV12-4 to TRBJ2-7; D possibly corresponds to TRBD1 (6 bases). V dropped 1 base and J dropped 7 bases, with 11 bases sitting between them. The CDR3 spans 13 residues. The CDR3 sequence: CASSLVGGGEQYF. The CDR3, as DNA: TGTGCCAGCAGTTTAGTAGGGGGTGGAGAGCAGTACTTC.

J is TRBJ1-3 and V is TRBV13; the D is unclear. The germline CDR1 and CDR2 sequences are PRHDT and FYEKMQ (reference sequence). The ends were cut back, 5 bases at V and 5 bases at J, with 7 bases in the middle. The CDR3 has 12 residues. Here the CDR3 reads CASSEDRNTIYF. The CDR3 coding sequence is TGTGCCAGCAGCGAGGACCGAAACACCATATATTTT.

J is TRBJ2-2 and V is TRBV25-1, with 8 nucleotides matching TRBD1. V was clipped by 4 bases and J by 7 bases; unmatched bases: 8. From germline, CDR1 is MGHDK and CDR2 SYGVNS. The CDR3 runs 15 residues. Here the CDR3 reads CASSVPTGEHGELFF. The CDR3 DNA sequence: TGTGCCAGCAGTGTGCCGACAGGGGAGCACGGGGAGCTGTTTTTT.

V gene TRBV7-3 combines with J gene TRBJ2-7, with TRBD1 matching 8 bases. The germline CDR1 and CDR2 sequences are SGHTA and FQGTGA. This CDR3 spans 15 amino acids. V was pared by 5 bases and J by 2 bases, with 8 bases of the junction left unmatched. CDR3 region: CASSPQGAPTYEQYF. The CDR3, as DNA: TGTGCCAGCAGCCCCCAGGGGGCCCCTACCTACGAGCAGTACTTC.

The CDR3 DNA follows: TGTGCCAGTAGTACGACAGGGCGTCGTCAGCCCCAGCATTTT. This sequence encodes CASSTTGRRQPQHF. The V gene is TRBV19, the J gene TRBJ1-5, with 7 bases that match TRBD1. Germline CDR1 LNHDA, CDR2 SQIVND (reference sequence). CDR3 length: 14 residues. Trimming at V came to 4 bases and at J to 6 bases, leaving 6 bases not matched to a gene.

CDR3 sequence (DNA): TGTGCCAGCTCACCAGGGTCTGCCTCGGTGACTTATGGCTACACCTTC. Translating it yields CASSPGSASVTYGYTF. The V and J genes are TRBV18 and TRBJ1-2; D remains ambiguous. Between the trimmed V and J ends, which lost 2 bases and 5 bases, there was a span of 18 bases. This CDR3 is 16 amino acids long. Germline values: CDR1 KGHSH, CDR2 LQKENI.

The chain joins TRBV5-5 to TRBJ1-6; perhaps TRBD1 as D (5 bases). Germline values: CDR1 SGHKS, CDR2 YYEKEE (reference sequence). The CDR3 totals 13 residues. Trimming removed 2 bases at V and 8 bases at J, with 8 bases between. CDR3 loop: CASSLVGDSPLHF. The CDR3, as DNA: TGTGCCAGCAGCTTAGTAGGGGATTCACCCCTCCACTTT.

This rearrangement joins TRBV29-1 to TRBJ1-1, with 7 positions matching TRBD1. The CDR3 loop spans 12 amino acids. CDR1 and CDR2 (germline): SQVTM, ANQGSEA. With 4 bases clipped from V and 4 bases from J, the junction kept 3 bases outside the gene matches. CDR3 loop: CSVVQGSTEAFF. CDR3 bases: TGCAGCGTTGTACAGGGGTCCACTGAAGCTTTCTTT.

This chain links TRBV5-1 with TRBJ2-7, with TRBD1 matching 9 bases. The germline V gene encodes CDR1 SGHRS and CDR2 YFSETQ. The J segment lost 2 bases and the V segment lost 6 bases, leaving 12 bases of the junction unmatched. This CDR3 comprises 16 residues. The CDR3 protein is CASIRGDRARAYEQYF. The CDR3 DNA reads as TGCGCCAGCATAAGGGGGGACAGGGCTAGAGCCTACGAGCAGTACTTC.